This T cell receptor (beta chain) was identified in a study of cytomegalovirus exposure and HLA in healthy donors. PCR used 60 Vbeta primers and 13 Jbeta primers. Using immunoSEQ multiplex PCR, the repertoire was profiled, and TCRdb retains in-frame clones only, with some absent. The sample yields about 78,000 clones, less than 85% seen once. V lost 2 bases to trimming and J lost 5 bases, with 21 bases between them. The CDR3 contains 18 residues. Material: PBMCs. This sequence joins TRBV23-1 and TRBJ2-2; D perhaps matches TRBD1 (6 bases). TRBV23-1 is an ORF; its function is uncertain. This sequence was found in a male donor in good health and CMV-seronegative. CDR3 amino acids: CASSQPNRVEGRTGELFF. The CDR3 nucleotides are TGCGCCAGCAGTCAACCGAACAGGGTGGAAGGGAGAACCGGGGAGCTGTTTTTT.